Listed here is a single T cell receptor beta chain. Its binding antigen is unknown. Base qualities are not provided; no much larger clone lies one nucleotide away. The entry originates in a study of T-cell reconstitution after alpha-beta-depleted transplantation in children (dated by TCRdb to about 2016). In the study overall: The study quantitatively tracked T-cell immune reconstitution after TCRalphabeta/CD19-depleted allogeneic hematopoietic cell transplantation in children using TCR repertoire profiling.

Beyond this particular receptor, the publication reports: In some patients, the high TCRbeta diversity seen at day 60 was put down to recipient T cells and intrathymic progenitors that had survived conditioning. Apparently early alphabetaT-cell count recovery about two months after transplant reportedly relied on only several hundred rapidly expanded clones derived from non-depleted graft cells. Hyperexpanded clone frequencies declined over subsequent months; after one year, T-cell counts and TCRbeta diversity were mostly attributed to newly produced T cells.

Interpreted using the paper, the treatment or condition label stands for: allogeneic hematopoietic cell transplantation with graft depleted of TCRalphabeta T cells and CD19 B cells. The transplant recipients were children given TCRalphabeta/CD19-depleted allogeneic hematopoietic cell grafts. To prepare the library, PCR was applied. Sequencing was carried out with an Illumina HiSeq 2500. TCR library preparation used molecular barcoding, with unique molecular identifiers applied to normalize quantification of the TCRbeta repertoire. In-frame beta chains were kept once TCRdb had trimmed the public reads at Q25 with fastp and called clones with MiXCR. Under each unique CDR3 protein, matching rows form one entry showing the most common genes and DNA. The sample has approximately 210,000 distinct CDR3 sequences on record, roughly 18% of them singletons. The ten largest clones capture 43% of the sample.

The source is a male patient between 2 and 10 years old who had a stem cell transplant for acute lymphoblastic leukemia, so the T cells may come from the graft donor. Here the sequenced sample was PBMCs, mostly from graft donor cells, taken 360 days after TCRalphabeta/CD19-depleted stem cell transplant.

The CDR3 protein: CASSRGDLAKNIQYF. The DNA sequence follows: TGTGCCAGCAGTCGCGGGGATCTAGCCAAAAACATTCAGTACTTC. Recombination connected TRBV27 to TRBJ2-4; the D gene is perhaps TRBD2, from 6 matching bases. Trimming takes 5 bases from V and 0 bases from J, and the germline ends sit 11 bases apart. The germline V gene (reference sequence) supplies CDR1 MNHEY and CDR2 SMNVEV. The CDR3 runs 15 residues from the cysteine to the phenylalanine. The retained sequence is limited to the CDR3, 45 bases, with the frame set at the first base.